These 24 T cell receptor beta chains came from one sample sequenced in a study of T-cell memory formation after mild COVID-19. From the 5' RACE reads, TCRdb called clonotypes with MiXCR, one entry per CDR3 protein. The sample has about 130,000 distinct CDR3 sequences, roughly 15% seen once. Sequenced input: PBMCs or a T cell subset sorted from them (not recorded which). These receptors came from an adult woman who had mild COVID-19 (a few samples of this study predate the infection). Cell type and time point are not known.

As DNA, the CDR3 is TGTGCCACCCGGGGGACAGAAGAGACCCAGTACTTC. Its protein is CATRGTEETQYF. The rearrangement uses TRBV7-8 and TRBJ2-5, with a possible D match to TRBD1 (7 bases). This CDR3 is built from 12 residues. Germline lookup yields CDR1 SGHVS and CDR2 FQNEAQ. V was trimmed by 10 bases and J by 3 bases, leaving 12 bases between them.

The chain employs TRBV9 and TRBJ2-3; 9 nucleotides align to TRBD2. V was clipped by 2 bases and J by 1 base; unmatched bases: 11. Germline loops: CDR1 SGDLS, CDR2 YYNGEE. This CDR3 region has 18 residues. The DNA of the CDR3 is TGTGCCAGCAGCGTCGAAGGGTCGGCGGGAGGGGGCACAGATACGCAGTATTTT. Protein product: CASSVEGSAGGGTDTQYF.

CDR3 loop: CASSPLTSTSSYNEQFF. CDR3 coding DNA: TGTGCCAGCAGCCCACTGACGTCAACGAGCTCCTACAATGAGCAGTTCTTC. The genes are TRBV7-2 and TRBJ2-1; D is undetermined. V was clipped by 5 bases and J by 0 bases, with 17 bases between them. Germline V gene data show CDR1 as SGHTA and CDR2 as FQGNSA. The CDR3 totals 17 residues.

This clonotype was counted between two and nine times. The genes are TRBV20-1 and TRBJ1-6, with 12 positions matching TRBD1. The CDR3 consists of 20 residues. V lost 0 bases and J lost 4; bases outside the gene matches: 13. CDR1 DFQATT and CDR2 SNEGSKA come from the germline V gene (reference sequence). CDR3 sequence reads: CSARDKPGQGAPFYNSPLHF. The CDR3 DNA sequence: TGCAGTGCTAGAGATAAACCGGGACAGGGGGCGCCATTTTATAATTCACCCCTCCACTTT.

The rearrangement links TRBV12-3 or TRBV12-4 to TRBJ2-5, with TRBD2 matching 9 bases. Germline trimming cut 6 bases from V and 0 bases from J; bases unmatched to any gene: 11. The CDR3 is made up of 17 amino acids. CDR3: CASSPGRASGNQETQYF. CDR3 bases: TGTGCCAGCAGCCCCGGGAGGGCTAGCGGGAACCAAGAGACCCAGTACTTC.

This rearrangement joins TRBV5-1 to TRBJ2-2; D not resolved. The CDR3 loop spans 14 amino acids. The germline V gene has CDR1 SGHRS and CDR2 YFSETQ. V lost 0 bases and J 5 bases, leaving 8 bases between the germline ends. CDR3 nucleotides: TGCGCCAGCAGCTTGGCCCTTGGGACCGGGGAGCTGTTTTTT. Its translation: CASSLALGTGELFF.

V usage is TRBV12-5 and J usage is TRBJ2-2; 8 bases are a match to TRBD1. Trimming removed 2 bases from V and 5 bases from J; junction bases left unmatched: 7. The CDR3 has 16 residues. The germline V gene has CDR1 LGHNT and CDR2 FRNRAP. CDR3 sequence reads: CASGLRTGHVTGELFF. CDR3 in DNA: TGTGCTAGTGGTTTGCGGACAGGGCATGTTACCGGGGAGCTGTTTTTT.

Only a few counts were recorded for this clonotype. The V call is TRBV12-3 or TRBV12-4, the J call TRBJ1-1; weak D call: TRBD1 (5 bases). V was cut by 2 bases and J by 11 bases, with 15 bases left in between. This CDR3 has 13 residues. CDR3 residues: CASSLRRMPGAFF. CDR3 bases: TGTGCCAGCAGTTTACGTCGAATGCCAGGGGCTTTCTTT.

This clonotype appeared many times. V is TRBV12-3 or TRBV12-4 and J is TRBJ1-2; no firm D call. CDR3 length: 12 amino acids. Trimming stripped 2 bases from V and 10 bases from J, with 11 bases between. The CDR3 DNA reads as TGTGCCAGCAGTTTAAGTTCTGGGTTCTACACCTTC. Encoded protein: CASSLSSGFYTF.

This clonotype was counted a few times. CDR3 nucleotides: TGCGCCAGCAGCCCTACGTTTGGGACTAGTACGCAGTATTTT. Residues: CASSPTFGTSTQYF. V and J are TRBV4-3 and TRBJ2-3; TRBD2 agrees at 8 bases. Trimming removed 4 bases from V and 8 bases from J; junction bases left unmatched: 8. The CDR3 runs 14 residues. The V gene's germline CDR1 is LGHNA and CDR2 YSLEER.

This clonotype came up a few times. The V and J genes are TRBV18 and TRBJ1-1, with D possibly being TRBD1 (5 bases). This CDR3 has 13 residues. The germline V gene has CDR1 KGHSH and CDR2 LQKENI. Trimming pared 4 bases from V and 3 bases from J, leaving 9 bases between. Written as DNA, the CDR3 is TGTGCCAGCTCACGTACAGGTTACACTGAAGCTTTCTTT. This codes for CASSRTGYTEAFF.

This clonotype has a handful of counts. The rearrangement links TRBV7-9 to TRBJ1-2, with D possibly TRBD1 on 5 matching bases. The CDR3 is 15 residues long. V shed 2 bases and J shed 5 bases, with 15 bases lying between them. Per germline, CDR1 SEHNR and CDR2 FQNEAQ (reference sequence). The CDR3 loop reads CASSLSVGPGYGYTF. The CDR3 DNA follows: TGTGCCAGCAGCTTATCCGTGGGGCCTGGATATGGCTACACCTTC.

The chain has TRBV10-3 and TRBJ2-7; D might be TRBD1 (6 bases). The CDR3 is made up of 14 amino acids. CDR1 and CDR2 (germline): ENHRY, SYGVKD. V was clipped by 9 bases and J by 2 bases, with 17 bases between them. CDR3 in amino acids: CAMTPDSLPYEQYF. In DNA, the CDR3 is TGTGCCATGACACCGGACAGCCTCCCCTACGAGCAGTACTTC.

In this sample, this clonotype turned up many times. The chain is built from TRBV5-1 and TRBJ2-1, with TRBD1 matching 8 bases. The V and J ends lost 7 bases and 4 bases, in that order; junction bases with no gene match: 7. The CDR3 has 14 amino acids. CDR1 is SGHRS and CDR2 is YFSETQ in the germline V gene. Here the CDR3 reads CASHGGQEYNEQFF. In nucleotides, the CDR3 is TGCGCCAGCCATGGGGGACAGGAGTACAATGAGCAGTTCTTC.

In this sample, this clonotype turned up a few times. The gene calls are TRBV5-4 and TRBJ1-2, with 7 bases fitting TRBD1. Germline-derived CDR1 and CDR2 are SGHNT and YYREEE (reference sequence). V was pared by 1 base and J by 5 bases, with 5 bases of the junction left unmatched. The CDR3 is 14 amino acids. The CDR3 nucleotides are TGTGCCAGCAGCTTGAAAGGGGGCTTATATGGCTACACCTTC. Translated: CASSLKGGLYGYTF.

The rearrangement links TRBV9 to TRBJ2-7, with D hard to call. Germline V gene sequence: CDR1 SGDLS, CDR2 YYNGEE. Trimming left V 0 bases short and J 4 bases short, with 5 bases between. The CDR3 has 12 residues. This CDR3 reads CASSVEGYEQYF. CDR3 nucleotides: TGTGCCAGCAGCGTAGAAGGATACGAGCAGTACTTC.

Only a few counts were recorded for this clonotype. The chain joins TRBV5-1 to TRBJ2-3, with D perhaps given as TRBD1 or TRBD2 (6 bases each). Between the trimmed V and J ends, which lost 3 bases and 1 base, there was a span of 15 bases. Germline assignment: CDR1 SGHRS and CDR2 YFSETQ. The CDR3 loop spans 16 amino acids. The CDR3 coding sequence is TGCGCCAGCAGCTGGAGGGGGGATGCGGGCACAGATACGCAGTATTTT. Protein product: CASSWRGDAGTDTQYF.

This clonotype was seen more than once but under ten times. The chain joins TRBV7-9 to TRBJ2-1; D tentatively fits TRBD1 or TRBD2 (5 bases each). Germline V gene lookup returns CDR1 SEHNR and CDR2 FQNEAQ (reference sequence). The CDR3 covers 14 residues. The V and J ends lost 0 bases and 8 bases respectively, with 11 bases between them. CDR3: CASSLAGDADEQFF. The CDR3 DNA is TGTGCCAGCAGCTTAGCGGGGGACGCGGATGAGCAGTTCTTC.

The genes are TRBV7-9 and TRBJ2-5, with a tentative D call TRBD2 (6 bases). Germline CDR1 is SEHNR and CDR2 is FQNEAQ (reference sequence). V lost 4 bases and J lost 4, with 19 bases in between. This CDR3 spans 16 amino acids. CDR3 loop: CASSYRVAVSRETQYF. CDR3 nucleotides: TGTGCCAGCAGCTACCGGGTAGCGGTTTCCCGAGAGACCCAGTACTTC.

The V and J genes are TRBV12-3 or TRBV12-4 and TRBJ2-2, with D tentatively TRBD1 (5 bases). CDR3 size: 15 residues. Deletions cut 5 bases from V and 6 bases from J, with 16 bases between. In DNA form, the CDR3 reads TGTGCCAGCAGTCCAAGGACATGGGTCCCCGGGGAGCTGTTTTTT. Its protein is CASSPRTWVPGELFF.

The rearrangement uses TRBV7-9 and TRBJ2-1; D is tentatively TRBD1 or TRBD2 (5 bases each). The V end lost 3 bases, the J end lost 0 bases, and 9 bases lay between the germline ends. This CDR3 contains 15 residues. Germline V gives CDR1 SEHNR, CDR2 FQNEAQ (reference sequence). The CDR3: CASSLGVSSYNEQFF. The CDR3, as DNA: TGTGCCAGCAGCTTGGGGGTGAGCTCCTACAATGAGCAGTTCTTC.

This clonotype appeared a few times. The chain uses TRBV5-6 and TRBJ2-2; D is uncertain. This CDR3 comprises 12 residues. Trimming shortened V by 0 bases and J by 7 bases, and 4 bases separated the two germline ends. Looked up from germline, CDR1 is SGHDT and CDR2 is YYEEEE. Here the CDR3 reads CASSLVVGELFF. CDR3 coding DNA: TGTGCCAGCAGCTTGGTCGTCGGGGAGCTGTTTTTT.

This chain links TRBV6-5 with TRBJ1-1; D not resolved. This CDR3 spans 12 amino acids. Germline V gene data show CDR1 as MNHEY and CDR2 as SVGAGI. Trimming took 2 bases from V and 6 from J, leaving 7 bases between them. This chain's CDR3 is CASSYIGAEAFF. Written as DNA, the CDR3 is TGTGCCAGCAGTTACATTGGGGCTGAAGCTTTCTTT.

This clonotype was counted only a few times. CDR3 DNA sequence: TGTGCCAGCAGTGACGGGGCGACACAAGAAGCTTTCTTT. Residues: CASSDGATQEAFF. V usage is TRBV2 and J usage is TRBJ1-1; tentative D call: TRBD1 (5 bases). V lost 3 bases to trimming and J lost 8 bases, with 13 bases between them. Germline CDR1 is SNHLY and CDR2 is FYNNEI. There are 13 residues in the CDR3.